This TCR beta chain was observed in a study of cytomegalovirus exposure and HLA in healthy donors (dated by TCRdb to 2017 to 2019). In terms of the full investigation: In an earlier analysis of approximately 500 of the donors, about 260 Gb of sequence data and 117 million unique TCR beta sequences from 180 million or so T cells were reported. An early release covering 550 to 650 HLA-typed donors comprised about 290 gigabases of sequencing data and roughly 86 million unique TCR sequences. The genetic ancestry cluster associated with self-reported Caucasian donors included around 76% of the 398 genotyped donors. The study was designed to test whether signatures of past pathogen exposure could be identified by cataloging public T cell receptors. The T cell repertoires of roughly 660 subjects were profiled by immunosequencing and related to cytomegalovirus serostatus. In addition to the first cohort of several hundred subjects, a separate validation cohort of 130 or so different subjects was used. To predict cytomegalovirus infection status, the study brought together high-throughput TCR immunosequencing, statistical association of individual TCRs with disease status, and machine learning. To study patterns of TCR occurrence, a later analysis re-analyzed previously published TCR beta repertoires from 700 or so donors and added high-resolution HLA genotyping. In the later analysis, no new phenotypic data were used to find candidate immune exposures; instead, reliance was placed on TCR beta sequences and their occurrence across donors. An earlier analysis of nearly 600 of the donors applied high-throughput TCR beta sequencing to assess whether each TCR beta V gene segment acted as functional or pseudogenic. Donor age, sex, ethnicity and CMV serostatus were collected together with the repertoire data. A later genetic analysis used genome-wide SNP genotypes for about three fifths of the 666 donors, treating that subset as a discovery cohort. Every discovery cohort repertoire had been produced on one sequencing platform. Both class I and class II loci were covered by HLA typing, at four-digit resolution. Typing coverage varied by locus: roughly 629-630 donors for A, B, C, DRB1 and DQB1; roughly 520 for DQA1; over 600 for DPA1; under 490 for DPB1. Roughly five DR-DQ haplotypes were treated as single units for association and clustering because of strong linkage in the cohort. Across about 380 genotyped donors of the cohort, an average of approximately 240,000 unique TCR beta nucleotide sequences per donor were sequenced, and approximately 19% of those sequences were non-productive. What the work shows at the level of the full study, not this receptor alone: Because the 87-base-pair reads could not distinguish some IMGT-functional V segments, including TRBV6-2 and TRBV6-3, those segments were excluded. Strong co-occurrence of HLA alleles, especially DR and DQ, made assigning TCR associations to individual alleles difficult. The authors suggested that the approach could potentially be extended to other disease states and immunological phenotypes. In an earlier analysis of roughly 500 of the donors, most TCR beta V segments appeared in productive rearrangements about 90% or about 30% of the time, broadly matching IMGT annotations. In a later genetic analysis, a missense DCLRE1C variant was associated with V-gene and J-gene trimming of TCR beta chains, and the association was replicated in an independent cohort. Roughly uniform sequencing depth across donors was assumed in presence/absence analyses, although this assumption may not hold. A cluster of highly shared sequence variants was judged likely to represent a technical artifact of the sequencing pipeline. Compared with the roughly 720-donor mean, donors in an Asian-associated ancestry cluster had fewer N-insertions in productive TCRs, according to a later genetic analysis. CMV serostatus was the only immune exposure information available for the cohort. According to a later analysis, TCR association rates differed among HLA loci, with DRB1 alleles showing the most associated TCRs and HLA-C alleles showing the fewest. HLA typing was unavailable for some donors at each locus, so association tests used only the typed subset. A later analysis found that HLA-associated TCR beta chains were more clonally expanded and had lower generation probabilities than equally common non-associated chains. Only TCR beta chains were sequenced in this cohort, and the absence of alpha or paired-chain data limited detectable features. Most CMV-associated TCR beta chains appeared to be HLA-restricted in a later analysis, and the HLA associations seemed to be driven largely by CMV exposure. Most TCR sequences were observed very rarely across donors, whereas some public TCRs were present in many individuals. The classifier was reported to diagnose cytomegalovirus status with high specificity and sensitivity in both the original cohort and the validation cohort. Linkage disequilibrium might explain the correlated functional status among segregating V segments, but an unknown experimental factor could not be excluded. A few of the identified cytomegalovirus-associated TCR beta chains were confirmed in vitro to be specific for cytomegalovirus antigens. In a later analysis, several top co-occurrence clusters were reported to appear linked to parvovirus B19, influenza, CMV and Epstein-Barr virus. Because counts were too low, seventeen rarely observed V segments, including chromosome 9 orphons, were excluded from the earlier analysis of around 640 of the donors. In the study, 164 TCR beta chains were listed as associated with cytomegalovirus. A later analysis associated 15,000 to 20,000 TCR beta sequences with specific HLA alleles at a false discovery rate of 0.05. A further reported finding was that TCR beta sequences accurately predicted the HLA-A and HLA-B alleles for most subjects in the first cohort.

In regard to this clone: Its antigen is currently not known.

Its CDR3 holds 16 amino acids, cysteine through phenylalanine. CDR3 DNA is the only sequence kept; it has 48 bases, read in frame from the first base. The germline V gene (reference sequence) gives CDR1 as SEHNR and CDR2 as FQNEAQ. The V end gives up 4 bases and the J end 6 bases, leaving 10 bases in the junction not matched to a gene. The cohort consisted of approximately 670 healthy bone marrow donors. All cohort members were sampled while nominally healthy, although unrecorded immune exposures were likely present. The donor was CMV seropositive and was included in the group of approximately 310 seropositive cohort members. A peripheral blood sample was provided by each donor, and peripheral blood mononuclear cells were used for TCR beta sequencing. The Qiagen DNeasy Blood Extraction Kit was used to extract genomic DNA from the blood cell samples. Libraries were prepared through the immunoSEQ multiplex PCR assay. For the multiplex PCR, a mixture combining 60 forward primers for TCR Vbeta segments and 13 reverse primers for TCR Jbeta segments was used. Amplification of the CDR3 region of rearranged TCR beta genes was performed with a multiplex PCR assay on genomic DNA. The amplified TCR beta libraries were sequenced on the Illumina HiSeq System as 87-base-pair reads. On the authors' methods: In a later analysis, about 80 million unique TCR beta chains were counted across the 650 to 700 repertoires, and around 10 million of these chains were shared by at least two donors. To remove PCR and sequencing errors, raw reads were error-corrected and collapsed into unique sequences using a nearest-neighbor algorithm that merged closely related sequences. Alignment of CDR3 sequences to IMGT reference sequences was used to assign V, D and J gene segments. For a sequence to be retained, a match of at least six nucleotides to both a V gene segment and a J gene segment was required. A rearrangement was called productive if the CDR3 had no stop codons and remained in frame with V and J, and every other rearrangement was called non-productive. Following IMGT convention, CDR3 was defined as the stretch from the second conserved V-encoded cysteine up to the conserved J-encoded phenylalanine. The earlier analysis of roughly 590 of the donors excluded sequences that lacked an unambiguous match to a single V gene segment. An earlier analysis of approximately 590 of the donors classified V segments as functional when productive rearrangements were above 56.7% and as segregating when the standard deviation between donors was above 5%. To diagnose cytomegalovirus status from the catalog of TCR beta chain sequences, a statistical classification framework was built. In a later analysis, V and J genes were assigned by comparing TCR nucleotide sequences against IMGT/GENE-DB human TR gene sequences. A later analysis assigned CDR3 sequences and most-parsimonious VDJ recombination scenarios with the TCRdist pipeline. In a later analysis, each TCR beta chain was defined by its CDR3 amino acid sequence together with its V-gene family, and reads lacking a unique V-gene family were excluded. A later analysis removed nearly 600 highly shared, low-generation-probability nucleotide sequences to deal with suspected cross-contamination and a sequencing artifact. In a later analysis, a clonal expansion index for each public chain was calculated from normalized within-repertoire ranks of inferred template counts. In a later analysis, generation probabilities were computed using a VDJ recombination model fitted to out-of-frame rearrangements, and the results were checked against IGoR. Hypergeometric tests were used in a later analysis to score TCR-TCR, TCR-HLA and TCR-CMV co-occurrence, with a repertoire-size bias correction applied to the TCR pairs. To estimate false discovery rates, a later analysis permuted the HLA or CMV assignments 20 times. In a later analysis, co-occurring TCRs were grouped with DBSCAN, and TCRdist sequence similarity was added when clustering was performed within HLA-allele-positive subsets. Co-occurrence clustering excluded repertoires with fewer than 30,000 or more than 120,000 public chains, plus five with anomalous nucleotide sharing. TCRdb retrieved this table from immuneACCESS and kept in-frame rearrangements only. Not all clones are present; in checked studies, unresolved V genes account for under half, and no reason is known for the remainder. V and J calls and clone size are given by that table; D and trimming were obtained from the DNA. The table of this sample itemizes about 170,000 clones. Of the sample, 0.75% to 0.85% is held by the ten largest clones.

Sequenced input: PBMCs. The TCR sequence derives from a woman younger than 30 in good health and CMV-seropositive. The V and J segments used are TRBV7-9 and TRBJ2-3, with TRBD1 identical over 10 junction bases. At the DNA level, the sequence is TGTGCCAGCAGCTATACTCCCGGGACAGGGGTGGATACGCAGTATTTT. It translates to CASSYTPGTGVDTQYF.